The next 20 T cell receptor beta chains were all read from a single sample in a study of PD-1 blockade in mismatch repair-deficient tumors. Clones were read by immunoSEQ multiplex PCR, and TCRdb kept only the in-frame ones, dropping some. The table shows approximately 9,000 clones, with around 90% occurring only once. The antigens of these receptors remain unknown. Indicated time point: approximately ten-day in vitro stimulation with candidate neoantigen peptide 3. The material was cells cultured in vitro, obtained from a patient treated with pembrolizumab. These receptors all come from an adult with mismatch repair-deficient cancer.

The chain is built from TRBV5-1 and TRBJ2-3, with D possibly TRBD1 on 5 matching bases. The CDR3 is made up of 14 amino acids. V shed 4 bases and J shed 2 bases, with 11 bases lying between them. CDR1 and CDR2 (germline): SGHRS, YFSETQ. CDR3 protein: CASSDRGFTDTQYF. CDR3 in DNA: TGCGCCAGCAGCGATAGGGGTTTCACAGATACGCAGTATTTT.

The table lists this clone with a count of one. The chain joins TRBV11-2 to TRBJ2-7, with D unclear. The germline V gene encodes CDR1 SGHAT and CDR2 FQNNGV. The CDR3 covers 14 residues. V was cut by 6 bases and J by 3 bases, with 15 bases left in between. CDR3: CASRDHSRHYEQYF. CDR3 sequence (DNA): TGTGCCAGCAGAGACCATAGCAGACACTACGAGCAGTACTTC.

This chain joins TRBV15 and TRBJ2-7, with TRBD2 identical over 8 bases. Germline values: CDR1 LNHNV, CDR2 YYDKDF (reference sequence). The CDR3 has 16 residues. V lost 3 bases and J lost 7; bases outside the gene matches: 14. Here the CDR3 reads CATSSPGLVSGGEQYF. The CDR3 DNA reads TGTGCCACCAGCAGTCCGGGACTAGTGAGCGGGGGTGAGCAGTACTTC.

V usage is TRBV28 and J usage is TRBJ1-5; weak D call: TRBD1 (6 bases). From germline, CDR1 is MDHEN and CDR2 SYDVKM. The CDR3 spans 15 residues. V was shortened by 7 bases and J by 10 bases, with 23 bases between the two germline ends. The CDR3 DNA reads TGTGCCAGCAACAACGGCCTGGGGGCCAACAAACCCCAGCATTTT. Its protein product is CASNNGLGANKPQHF.

The chain has TRBV2 and TRBJ1-2, with D possibly matching TRBD1 (5 bases). Looked up from germline, CDR1 is SNHLY and CDR2 is FYNNEI. Trimming cost V 4 bases and J 8 bases, with 14 bases left between them. The CDR3 runs to 13 residues. CDR3 sequence (DNA): TGTGCCAGCAGTGTCCGGCAGGGCCTAGGCTACACCTTC. This translates into CASSVRQGLGYTF.

The chain links TRBV27 to TRBJ1-5; possibly TRBD1 for D (5 bases). The CDR3 sequence is 14 residues long. Germline V gene data show CDR1 as MNHEY and CDR2 as SMNVEV (reference sequence). V was trimmed by 2 bases and J by 6 bases, leaving 11 bases between them. The DNA for the CDR3 is TGTGCCAGCAGTTTAATCCAGGGTGCTCAGCCCCAGCATTTT. As protein: CASSLIQGAQPQHF.

This clone was seen once. This chain uses TRBV7-8 with TRBJ2-5; 8 bases agree with TRBD2. Germline V CDR1 and CDR2: SGHVS, FQNEAQ. This CDR3 is built from 15 residues. Unmatched junction bases numbered 10, after V lost 6 bases and J lost 4 bases. CDR3 sequence reads: CASRGVVGRAETQYF. CDR3 nucleotide sequence: TGTGCCAGCAGGGGGGTTGTCGGGAGGGCAGAGACCCAGTACTTC.

This clone was seen a single time. The genes are TRBV13 and TRBJ2-4; a possible D gene is TRBD1 (5 bases). This CDR3 contains 16 residues. Trimming cost V 5 bases and J 2 bases, with 16 bases left between them. Germline V gene sequence: CDR1 PRHDT, CDR2 FYEKMQ (reference sequence). The CDR3 sequence: CASSQTRGPTKNIQYF. CDR3 in DNA: TGTGCCAGCAGCCAGACAAGGGGCCCTACCAAAAACATTCAGTACTTC. Looking up the rest from reference TRBV13 and TRBJ2-4 gives the full variable domain: AAGVIQSPRHLIKEKRETATLKCYPIPRHDTVYWYQQGPGQDPQFLISFYEKMQSDKGSIPDRFSAQQFSDYHSELNMSSLELGDSALYFCASSQTRGPTKNIQYFGAGTRLSVL.

The chain has TRBV25-1 and TRBJ1-1, with 7 bases matching TRBD1. The V segment lost 6 bases and the J segment 5 bases; nucleotides outside the gene matches: 18. CDR1 MGHDK and CDR2 SYGVNS come from the germline V gene. This CDR3 has 17 residues. CDR3 sequence: CASSRKGGGGGGTEAFF. The CDR3 coding sequence is TGTGCCAGCAGCCGGAAAGGAGGGGGCGGTGGGGGTACTGAAGCTTTCTTT.

The J gene is TRBJ2-7, the V gene TRBV28; D call uncertain. V dropped 3 bases and J dropped 5 bases, with 11 bases sitting between them. The CDR3 loop spans 13 amino acids. Germline CDR1 is MDHEN and CDR2 is SYDVKM. The CDR3 region has the DNA TGTGCCAGCAGTTTTGTCAATCCTAACGAGCAGTACTTC. It specifies CASSFVNPNEQYF. The entire variable domain, with the rest obtained from reference TRBV28 and TRBJ2-7, is as follows: DVKVTQSSRYLVKRTGEKVFLECVQDMDHENMFWYRQDPGLGLRLIYFSYDVKMKEKGDIPEGYSVSREKKERFSLILESASTNQTSMYLCASSFVNPNEQYFGPGTRLTVT.

The count of this clone is one. This rearrangement joins TRBV5-1 to TRBJ1-1; TRBD1 is a possible D gene (6 bases). V was shortened by 2 bases and J by 4 bases, with 15 bases between the two germline ends. Per the germline V gene, CDR1 is SGHRS and CDR2 is YFSETQ. The CDR3 runs 15 residues. CDR3 DNA sequence: TGCGCCAGCAGCTTCATACAGGGAAGGGGCACTGAAGCTTTCTTT. Protein sequence: CASSFIQGRGTEAFF.

The CDR3 DNA follows: TGTGCCAGCAGCTTAGAACTGACTAGGAACTACAATGAGCAGTTCTTC. Its protein product is CASSLELTRNYNEQFF. This chain uses TRBV11-2 with TRBJ2-1; perhaps TRBD2 as D (6 bases). This CDR3 has 16 amino acids. Germline V lookup: CDR1 SGHAT, CDR2 FQNNGV. V lost 0 bases, J lost 3 bases, and 12 bases lay in between.

The chain has TRBV9 and TRBJ2-7; the match to TRBD2 covers 12 bases. This CDR3 region has 15 residues. Trimming took 0 bases from V and 6 from J; bases not matched to a gene: 4. Germline V gene sequence: CDR1 SGDLS, CDR2 YYNGEE. CDR3: CASSVGLAGEGEQYF. The CDR3, as DNA: TGTGCCAGCAGCGTAGGACTAGCGGGAGAGGGCGAGCAGTACTTC.

The gene calls are TRBV15 and TRBJ1-4; 8 positions match TRBD1. Germline CDR1 LNHNV, CDR2 YYDKDF (reference sequence). The ends lost 3 bases at V and 4 bases at J; junction bases unmatched: 4. This CDR3 is 15 amino acids long. This CDR3 is CATSSYRGINEKLFF. Here the CDR3 DNA reads TGTGCCACCAGCAGTTACAGGGGGATTAATGAAAAACTGTTTTTT.

The chain uses TRBV2 and TRBJ2-1; 7 bases agree with TRBD1. This CDR3 contains 14 residues. Germline V gene lookup returns CDR1 SNHLY and CDR2 FYNNEI. The V segment lost 7 bases and the J segment 0 bases; nucleotides outside the gene matches: 3. CDR3 loop: CASKDRSSYNEQFF. Written as DNA, the CDR3 is TGTGCCAGCAAGGACAGGAGCTCCTACAATGAGCAGTTCTTC.

V usage is TRBV5-1 and J usage is TRBJ2-3, with 8 bases matching TRBD2. The V gene end was trimmed by 0 bases and the J gene end by 1 base; junction bases not matched to a gene: 4. The CDR3 is made up of 16 amino acids. Germline CDR1 is SGHRS and CDR2 is YFSETQ. CDR3 sequence (DNA): TGCGCCAGCAGCTTGGCCGAACTAGCGGGCACAGATACGCAGTATTTT. This translates into CASSLAELAGTDTQYF.

The chain employs TRBV4-2 and TRBJ2-1; 11 nucleotides agree with TRBD2. V lost 5 bases to trimming and J lost 10 bases; unmatched junction nucleotides: 13. The germline CDR1 and CDR2 sequences are LGHNA and YNFKEQ. The CDR3 covers 16 residues. CDR3 nucleotides: TGTGCCAGCAGCTTACCCGGGACTAGCGGCGTTCGGGAGCAGTTCTTC. This gives the protein CASSLPGTSGVREQFF.

This chain connects TRBV5-1 to TRBJ1-4, with D uncertain. The CDR3 covers 14 residues. The ends were cut back, 2 bases at V and 5 bases at J, with 10 bases in the middle. From germline, CDR1 is SGHRS and CDR2 YFSETQ. CDR3 coding DNA: TGCGCCAGCAGCTTAGGAAGGCGGAATGAAAAACTGTTTTTT. It specifies CASSLGRRNEKLFF.

Written as DNA, the CDR3 is TGTGCCAGCAGCTCCGGACGGATCCGTTCTGGAAACACCATATATTTT. Translating it yields CASSSGRIRSGNTIYF. This chain links TRBV5-4 with TRBJ1-3; D is undetermined. V was cut by 3 bases and J by 1 base, with 14 bases left in between. The germline gives CDR1 SGHNT, CDR2 YYREEE (reference sequence). CDR3 length: 16 amino acids.

This chain connects TRBV18 to TRBJ2-5; D ambiguous. The CDR3 sequence is 14 residues long. Trimming took 1 base from V and 1 from J, leaving 7 bases between them. CDR1 and CDR2 from the germline V gene are KGHSH and LQKENI. CDR3 residues: CASSPRATQETQYF. The CDR3 DNA reads as TGTGCCAGCTCACCACGCGCAACCCAAGAGACCCAGTACTTC.